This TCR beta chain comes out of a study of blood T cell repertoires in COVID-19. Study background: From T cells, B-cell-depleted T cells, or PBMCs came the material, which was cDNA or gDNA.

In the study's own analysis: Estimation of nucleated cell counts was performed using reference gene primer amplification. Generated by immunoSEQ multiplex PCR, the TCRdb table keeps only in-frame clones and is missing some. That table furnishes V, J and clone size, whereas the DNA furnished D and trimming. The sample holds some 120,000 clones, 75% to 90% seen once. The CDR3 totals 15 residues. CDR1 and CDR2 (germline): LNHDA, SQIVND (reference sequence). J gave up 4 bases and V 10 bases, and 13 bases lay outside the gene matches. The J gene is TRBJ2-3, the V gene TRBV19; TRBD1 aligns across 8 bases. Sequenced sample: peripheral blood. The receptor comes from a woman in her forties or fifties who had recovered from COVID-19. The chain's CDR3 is CATKDRQGSPDTQYF. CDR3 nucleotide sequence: TGTGCCACGAAGGATCGACAGGGGTCCCCAGATACGCAGTATTTT.